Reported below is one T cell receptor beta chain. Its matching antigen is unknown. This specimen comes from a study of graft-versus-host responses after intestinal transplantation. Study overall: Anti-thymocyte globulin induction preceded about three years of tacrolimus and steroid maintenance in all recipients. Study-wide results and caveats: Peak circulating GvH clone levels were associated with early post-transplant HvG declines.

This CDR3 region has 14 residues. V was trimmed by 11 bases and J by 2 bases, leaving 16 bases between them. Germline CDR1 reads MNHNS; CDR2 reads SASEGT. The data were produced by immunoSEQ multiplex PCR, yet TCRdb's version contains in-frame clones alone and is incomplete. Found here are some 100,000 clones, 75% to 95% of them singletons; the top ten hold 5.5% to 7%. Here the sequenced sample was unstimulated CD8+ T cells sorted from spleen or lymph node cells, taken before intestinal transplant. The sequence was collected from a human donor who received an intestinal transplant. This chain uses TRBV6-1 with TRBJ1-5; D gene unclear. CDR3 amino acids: CASRALRGNQPQHF. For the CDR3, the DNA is TGTGCCTCACGGGCCCTAAGGGGCAATCAGCCCCAGCATTTT.